The sequence of this T cell receptor beta chain was determined in a study of shared clonotypes between healthy human individuals. Germline loops: CDR1 GTSNPN, CDR2 SVGIG (reference sequence). The CDR3 sequence is 14 residues long. V gave up 0 bases and J gave up 0 bases, with 8 bases separating them. Only in-frame clones appear in the TCRdb table, and some are missing; sequencing was by immunoSEQ multiplex PCR. The sample shows over a million clones, roughly 96% of them seen only once. What was sequenced was naive CD4+ T cells sorted from blood. Subset indicated: CD45RA+ positively selected. This sequence was found in a man younger than 40 in good health. The gene calls are TRBV30 and TRBJ1-1, with D uncertain. The CDR3 bases are TGTGCCTGGAGTGTACGAGGCTTGAACACTGAAGCTTTCTTT. Translation gives CAWSVRGLNTEAFF.